This is a list of T cell receptor beta chains from one sample in a study of human versus mouse CDR3 diversity and MHC coevolution. The table came from immunoSEQ multiplex PCR; TCRdb's copy has only in-frame clones and leaves some out. Of tens of thousands of clones listed, 94% are singletons. Sequencing was performed on naive CD4+ T cells from blood. The receptors stem from a person aged 55 to 69 in good health. The CDR3 runs from the conserved cysteine through the conserved F or W. The D gene is left open where the match is weak. Expanded clones are given a class, and other clones once, few, many or no size at all.

v_gene,j_gene,d_gene,abundance,CDR3nt,CDR3aa
TRBV7-6,TRBJ2-2,TRBD2,-,TGTGCCAGCAGCTTAGGACTAGCGGACAACACCGGGGAGCTGTTTTTT,CASSLGLADNTGELFF
TRBV5-1,TRBJ2-2,TRBD1,once,TGCGCCAGCAGCTTGTGGGACAGGGGGGCTGACGGGGAGCTGTTTTTT,CASSLWDRGADGELFF
TRBV19,TRBJ2-7,-,-,TGTGCCAGTAGTCCCAACATTAACTACGAGCAGTACTTC,CASSPNINYEQYF
TRBV18,TRBJ1-5,-,-,TGTGCCAGCTCACCGGACACGGGCAATCAGCCCCAGCATTTT,CASSPDTGNQPQHF
TRBV23-1,TRBJ2-7,TRBD2,-,TGCGCCAGCAGTCAACCGACTAGCGGGACGGTCTACGAGCAGTACTTC,CASSQPTSGTVYEQYF
TRBV6-6,TRBJ1-2,TRBD1,-,TGTGCCAGCAGTTTGGGGACAGGGTATGGCTACACCTTC,CASSLGTGYGYTF
TRBV21-1,TRBJ1-3,-,few,TGTGCCAGCAGCAGGGCACAGATCTCTGGAAACACCATATATTTT,CASSRAQISGNTIYF
TRBV7-8,TRBJ2-5,-,-,TGTGCCAGCAGCCCCCTCGGGTTTGTGGCAGAGACCCAGTACTTC,CASSPLGFVAETQYF
TRBV6-5,TRBJ2-3,TRBD2,-,TGTGCCAGCAGCTTTAGCGGGTCTTCCCATACGCAGTATTTT,CASSFSGSSHTQYF
TRBV11-2,TRBJ2-7,TRBD1,-,TGTGCCAGCATGGGGGTCTTGGGACAGGGTTATTACGAGCAGTACTTC,CASMGVLGQGYYEQYF
TRBV7-9,TRBJ2-5,TRBD1,-,TGTGCCAGCAGCCGGACAGGAGGCTTCCAAGAGACCCAGTACTTC,CASSRTGGFQETQYF
TRBV6-1,TRBJ2-3,TRBD2,-,TGTGCCAGCAGTGAAGCCTTAGCGGGAGGTTCAGATACGCAGTATTTT,CASSEALAGGSDTQYF
TRBV6-5,TRBJ1-2,-,-,TGTGCCAGCAGTTACTCGGGCAGGGGTCATGGCTACACCTTC,CASSYSGRGHGYTF
TRBV6-1,TRBJ2-1,-,once,TGTGCCAGCATAGCTCCCGCTAGTCGGGAGCAGTTCTTC,CASIAPASREQFF
TRBV18,TRBJ1-1,TRBD1,once,TGTGCCAGCTCGGGACAGGGCACAATAGGAACTGAAGCTTTCTTT,CASSGQGTIGTEAFF
TRBV7-9,TRBJ2-3,TRBD2,once,TGTGCCAGCAGCGATCGACTAGCGGAGCGCACAGATACGCAGTATTTT,CASSDRLAERTDTQYF
TRBV2,TRBJ2-1,-,-,-,CASSTSGSYNEQFF
TRBV9,TRBJ2-1,TRBD2,-,TGTGCCAGCACCGAGGGAGCTAGCGGGAGGGCCGGAGGTGAGCAGTTCTTC,CASTEGASGRAGGEQFF
TRBV6-6,TRBJ2-3,TRBD1,-,TGTGCCAGCAGTTATGGGACAGGGGGGAGCACAGATACGCAGTATTTT,CASSYGTGGSTDTQYF
TRBV29-1,TRBJ1-5,TRBD1,-,TGCAGCGTGGCCCGAGACAGGGGAAATAATCAGCCCCAGCATTTT,CSVARDRGNNQPQHF
TRBV7-8,TRBJ2-7,TRBD1,-,TGTGCCAGCAGTCAGGGGACAGGGGGCGTGACGCGTCAGTACTTC,CASSQGTGGVTRQYF
TRBV2,TRBJ1-1,-,-,TGTGCCAGCAGTGAGATGAGGAACACTGAAGCTTTCTTT,CASSEMRNTEAFF
TRBV25-1,TRBJ2-7,TRBD1,-,TGTGCCAGCAGCCGTGGGACAGGGGCATTATACGAGCAGTACTTC,CASSRGTGALYEQYF
TRBV11-3,TRBJ2-7,TRBD1,-,TGTGCCAGCAGCGCCTCCGGGACAGGGTTCTCCTACGAGCAGTACTTC,CASSASGTGFSYEQYF
TRBV5-4,TRBJ2-5,TRBD2,-,TGTGCCAGCAGCTTGGGGTTAGCGGGAGAGGGGGAGACCCAGTACTTC,CASSLGLAGEGETQYF
TRBV6-5,TRBJ1-4,TRBD1,-,TGTGCCAGCAGTGGCGACAGGGATGTGGTAAAACTGTTTTTT,CASSGDRDVVKLFF
TRBV9,TRBJ1-1,-,-,TGTGCCAGCAGCCCCACGTCGGGGGGCTGGGGCACTGAAGCTTTCTTT,CASSPTSGGWGTEAFF
TRBV30,TRBJ1-5,TRBD1,-,TGTGCCTGGAGGGCCGGGACAGAAGATAATCAGCCCCAGCATTTT,CAWRAGTEDNQPQHF
TRBV6-5,TRBJ1-2,-,-,TGTGCCAGCAGCTATTTAGCTAACTATGGCTACACCTTC,CASSYLANYGYTF
TRBV2,TRBJ1-6,-,-,TGTGCCAGCAGCGCCCCGGACAGAAATTCACCCCTCCACTTT,CASSAPDRNSPLHF
TRBV2,TRBJ1-2,-,once,TGTGCCAGGGCCAGCTACACCTTC,CARASYTF
TRBV5-1,TRBJ1-4,-,-,TGCGCCAGCAGCCCGGGGGTACGTGAAAAACTGTTTTTT,CASSPGVREKLFF
TRBV14,TRBJ2-7,TRBD1,-,TGTGCCAGTGCGGACCCGGGACAGGGGGCCTACGAGCAGTACTTC,CASADPGQGAYEQYF
TRBV7-2,TRBJ2-7,TRBD1,-,TGTGCCAGCAGCTTAGACGGACAGGGGGGTAGGGAGCAGTACTTC,CASSLDGQGGREQYF
TRBV7-2,TRBJ2-3,TRBD1,-,TGTGCCAGCAGCATGAGATGGGCTGTTGGGACAGCTAGCACAGATACGCAGTATTTT,CASSMRWAVGTASTDTQYF
TRBV2,TRBJ2-2,-,few,TGTGCCAGCAACGAGGCAGGGCCCGGGGAGCTGTTTTTT,CASNEAGPGELFF
TRBV29-1,TRBJ1-5,TRBD1,-,TGCAGCGCCAGGACAGGGAGCAATCAGCCCCAGCATTTT,CSARTGSNQPQHF
TRBV9,TRBJ2-5,TRBD2,-,TGTGCCAGCAGCGTAGGGGCTAGCGGGATGGTCCAAGAGACCCAGTACTTC,CASSVGASGMVQETQYF
TRBV18,TRBJ1-2,-,once,TGTGCCAGCTCACCGATATATGACAGAACTTACTACACCTTC,CASSPIYDRTYYTF
TRBV2,TRBJ1-6,TRBD1,-,TGTGCCAGCAGCGCTGGGACAGGGAGTTCACCCCTCCACTTT,CASSAGTGSSPLHF
TRBV9,TRBJ2-1,TRBD2,-,TGTGCCAGCAGCGTAGAGGGACTAGCCCGCTCCTACAATGAGCAGTTCTTC,CASSVEGLARSYNEQFF
TRBV19,TRBJ1-2,-,few,TGTGCCAGTAGTATAGCCGACAGGCTATACTCGAGCTCAACAGCGGGCTACACCTTC,CASSIADRLYSSSTAGYTF
TRBV14,TRBJ2-7,-,-,TGTGCCAGCAGCCTCAGGGGCTACGAGCAGTACTTC,CASSLRGYEQYF
TRBV29-1,TRBJ2-3,TRBD2,-,TGCAGCGTTGAAACCGCGGGGGGCACAGATACGCAGTATTTT,CSVETAGGTDTQYF
TRBV7-3,TRBJ1-2,TRBD1,-,TGTGCCAGCAGCCCGGACAGGGCGGGCTATGGCTACACCTTC,CASSPDRAGYGYTF
TRBV5-1,TRBJ1-2,-,once,TGCGCCAGCAGCTTGGTCTCCAGGGGTGGCTACACCTTC,CASSLVSRGGYTF
TRBV30,TRBJ1-3,-,-,TGTGCCTGGAATCCCAGGGTGACTGGAAACACCATATATTTT,CAWNPRVTGNTIYF
TRBV2,TRBJ2-7,TRBD2,-,TGTGCCAGCAGTGCGGGACTAGCTGAATCCTCCTACGAGCAGTACTTC,CASSAGLAESSYEQYF
TRBV19,TRBJ1-4,TRBD1,-,TGTGCCAGTAGTACCCGACAGGGTGGGACTAATGAAAAACTGTTTTTT,CASSTRQGGTNEKLFF
TRBV6-6,TRBJ2-2,TRBD1,-,TGTGCCAGCAGTTGGGAGACAGGGATCGGGGAGCTGTTTTTT,CASSWETGIGELFF
TRBV6-6,TRBJ2-1,TRBD2,-,TGTGCCAGCAGTTACGGACTAGCAATCAATGAGCAGTTCTTC,CASSYGLAINEQFF
TRBV10-3,TRBJ2-6,TRBD1,-,TGTGCCATCAGCCCCGACAGGGCTGGGGCCAACGTCCTGACTTTC,CAISPDRAGANVLTF
TRBV9,TRBJ2-1,TRBD2,-,TGTGCCAGCAGCGTGTATGGGACTAGCGGGAGAGGGGAGGATGAGCAGTTCTTC,CASSVYGTSGRGEDEQFF
TRBV2,TRBJ2-7,-,-,TGTGCCGAAAGGGAGGCGTACGAGCAGTACTTC,CAEREAYEQYF